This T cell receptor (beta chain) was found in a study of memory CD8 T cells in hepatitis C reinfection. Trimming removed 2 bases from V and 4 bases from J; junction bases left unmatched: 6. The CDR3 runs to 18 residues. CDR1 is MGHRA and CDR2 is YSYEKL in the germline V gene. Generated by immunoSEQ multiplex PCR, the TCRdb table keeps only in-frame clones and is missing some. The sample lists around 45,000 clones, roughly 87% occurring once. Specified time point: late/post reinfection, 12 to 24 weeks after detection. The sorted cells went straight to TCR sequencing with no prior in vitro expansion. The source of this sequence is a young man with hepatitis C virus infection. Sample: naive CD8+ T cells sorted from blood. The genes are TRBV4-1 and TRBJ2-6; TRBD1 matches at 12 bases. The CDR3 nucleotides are TGCGCCAGCAGCCAATGGGGGACAGGGGGCGCCGGGGCCAACGTCCTGACTTTC. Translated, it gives CASSQWGTGGAGANVLTF.